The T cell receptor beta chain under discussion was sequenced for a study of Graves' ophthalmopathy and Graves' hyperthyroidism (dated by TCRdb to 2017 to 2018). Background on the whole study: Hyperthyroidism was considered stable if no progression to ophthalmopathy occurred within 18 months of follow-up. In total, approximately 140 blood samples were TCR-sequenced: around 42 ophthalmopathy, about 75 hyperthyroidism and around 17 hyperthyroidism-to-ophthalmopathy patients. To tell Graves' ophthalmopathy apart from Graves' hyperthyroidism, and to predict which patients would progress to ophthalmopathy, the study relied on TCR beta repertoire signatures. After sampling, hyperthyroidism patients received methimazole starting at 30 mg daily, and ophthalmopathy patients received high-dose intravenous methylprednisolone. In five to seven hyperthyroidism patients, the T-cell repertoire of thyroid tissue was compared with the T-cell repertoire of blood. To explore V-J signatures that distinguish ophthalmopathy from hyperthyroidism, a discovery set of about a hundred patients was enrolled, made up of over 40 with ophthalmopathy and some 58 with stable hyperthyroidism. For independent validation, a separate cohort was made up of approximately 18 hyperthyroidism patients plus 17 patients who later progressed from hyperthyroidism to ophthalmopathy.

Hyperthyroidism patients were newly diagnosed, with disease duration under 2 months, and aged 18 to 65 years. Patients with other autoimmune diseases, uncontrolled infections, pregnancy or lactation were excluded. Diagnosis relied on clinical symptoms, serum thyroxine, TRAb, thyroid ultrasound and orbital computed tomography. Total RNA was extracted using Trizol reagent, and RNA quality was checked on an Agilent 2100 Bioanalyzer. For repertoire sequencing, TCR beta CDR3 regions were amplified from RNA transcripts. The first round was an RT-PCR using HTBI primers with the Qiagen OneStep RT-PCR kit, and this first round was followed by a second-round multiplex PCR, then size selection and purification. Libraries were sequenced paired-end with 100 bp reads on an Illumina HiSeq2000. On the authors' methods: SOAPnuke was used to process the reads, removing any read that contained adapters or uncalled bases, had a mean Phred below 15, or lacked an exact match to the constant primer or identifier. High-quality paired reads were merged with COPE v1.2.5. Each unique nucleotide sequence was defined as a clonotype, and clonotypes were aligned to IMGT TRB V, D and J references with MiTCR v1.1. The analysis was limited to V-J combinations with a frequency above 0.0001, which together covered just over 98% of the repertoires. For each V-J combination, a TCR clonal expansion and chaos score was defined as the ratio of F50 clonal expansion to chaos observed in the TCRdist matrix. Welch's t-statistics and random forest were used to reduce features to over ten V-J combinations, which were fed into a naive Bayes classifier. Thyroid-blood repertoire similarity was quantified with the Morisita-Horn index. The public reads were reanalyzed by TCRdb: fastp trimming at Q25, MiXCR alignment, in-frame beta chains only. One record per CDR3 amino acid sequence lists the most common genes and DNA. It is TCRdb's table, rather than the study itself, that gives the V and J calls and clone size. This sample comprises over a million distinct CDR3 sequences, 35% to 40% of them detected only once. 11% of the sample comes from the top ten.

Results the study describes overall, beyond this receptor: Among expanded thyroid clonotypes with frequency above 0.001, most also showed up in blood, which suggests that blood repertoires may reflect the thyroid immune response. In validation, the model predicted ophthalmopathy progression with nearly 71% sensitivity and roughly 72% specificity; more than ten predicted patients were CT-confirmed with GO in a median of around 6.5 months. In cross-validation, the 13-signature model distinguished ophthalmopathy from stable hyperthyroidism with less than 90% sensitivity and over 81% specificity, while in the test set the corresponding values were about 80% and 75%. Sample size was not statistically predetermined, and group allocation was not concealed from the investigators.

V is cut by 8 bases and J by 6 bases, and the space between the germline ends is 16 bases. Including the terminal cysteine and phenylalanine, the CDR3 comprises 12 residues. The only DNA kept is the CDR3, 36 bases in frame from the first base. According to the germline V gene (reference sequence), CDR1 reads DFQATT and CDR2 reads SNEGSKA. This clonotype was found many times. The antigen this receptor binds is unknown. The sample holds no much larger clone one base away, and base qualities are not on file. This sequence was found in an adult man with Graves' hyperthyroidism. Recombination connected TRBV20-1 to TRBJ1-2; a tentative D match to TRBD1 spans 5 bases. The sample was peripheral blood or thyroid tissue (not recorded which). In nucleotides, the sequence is TGCAGTCCTCGCAGGGAGGCGCATGGCTACACCTTC. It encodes CSPRREAHGYTF.